This TCR beta chain is from a study of shared clonotypes between healthy human individuals. Study information: Aged between 18 and 49, the donors were a couple of women and a few men. The study, taken as a whole, reports: Among donors, the sharing of clonotypes was expected to be influenced by sequencing depth. Among a handful of donors, about 4.6% of naive CD4 clonotypes were found in common.

As regards this clone: Its target is unknown. The same CDR3 arises from other DNA sequences in this sample as well.

Splitting the CD4+ cells yielded a CD45RA+ naive subset and a CD45RA-negative memory subset. This table comes from immunoSEQ multiplex PCR, and its TCRdb copy is limited to in-frame clones, with some not included. This sample has roughly 2 million clones; approximately 95% occur once, and the top ten carry around 0.13%. CDR1 SNHLY and CDR2 FYNNEI come from the germline V gene. The CDR3 runs to 13 residues. V gave up 6 bases and J gave up 1 base, with 9 bases separating them. The chain has TRBV2 and TRBJ1-1; the D is unclear. The sequenced sample consisted of naive CD4+ T cells sorted from blood. The subset here: CD45RA+ positively selected. The receptor was derived from a man aged 18 to 30 in good health. The CDR3 sequence: CASSGRANTEAFF. The CDR3 DNA sequence: TGTGCCAGCAGCGGGAGGGCGAACACTGAAGCTTTCTTT. Full variable domain (outside the CDR3, taken from reference TRBV2 and TRBJ1-1): EPEVTQTPSHQVTQMGQEVILRCVPISNHLYFYWYRQILGQKVEFLVSFYNNEISEKSEIFDDQFSVERPDGSNFTLKIRSTKLEDSAMYFCASSGRANTEAFFGQGTRLTVV.